These 19 T cell receptor beta chains came from one sample sequenced in a study of blood T cell repertoires in COVID-19. Sequenced by immunoSEQ multiplex PCR; TCRdb stores in-frame clones only, minus some. The sample lists about 28,000 clones; approximately 87% were seen once. The sample taken for sequencing was peripheral blood. The receptor source for this set is a man between 65 and 79 years old with active COVID-19.

This clone was detected only once. This chain uses TRBV19 with TRBJ1-5; maybe TRBD1 (6 bases). Trimming cost V 3 bases and J 3 bases, with 12 bases left between them. CDR1 and CDR2 from the germline V gene are LNHDA and SQIVND (reference sequence). The CDR3 is 15 residues long. The DNA of the CDR3 is TGTGCCAGTAGTATCGGGGACATATACAATCAGCCCCAGCATTTT. The encoded protein is CASSIGDIYNQPQHF.

The chain uses TRBV4-2 and TRBJ1-2; TRBD1 matches 12 bases. Germline V lookup: CDR1 LGHNA, CDR2 YNFKEQ. The CDR3 runs to 15 residues. V was pared by 2 bases and J by 7 bases, with 5 bases of the junction left unmatched. The chain's CDR3 is CASSQTGTGGLGYTF. The CDR3 region has the DNA TGTGCCAGCAGCCAAACCGGGACAGGGGGCCTTGGCTACACCTTC.

The rearrangement joins TRBV30 to TRBJ2-2; 8 bases line up with TRBD1. After removal of 0 bases from V and 3 bases from J, the junction contained 3 bases not matched to a gene. This CDR3 contains 15 residues. Germline V lookup: CDR1 GTSNPN, CDR2 SVGIG (reference sequence). CDR3 DNA: TGTGCCTGGAGTGTGGGGGACAGGTACACCGGGGAGCTGTTTTTT. This gives the protein CAWSVGDRYTGELFF.

The sample holds one count of this clone. The J gene is TRBJ2-1, the V gene TRBV11-3; possible D gene TRBD1, 6 bases. V was pared by 6 bases and J by 2 bases, with 14 bases between. Germline-derived CDR1 and CDR2 are SGHNT and YENEEA. CDR3 length: 15 amino acids. The CDR3 loop is CASSSTGSPYNEQFF. The CDR3 DNA follows: TGTGCCAGCAGTTCTACAGGGTCACCCTACAATGAGCAGTTCTTC.

V gene TRBV11-3 combines with J gene TRBJ2-5, with no clear D. V was clipped by 1 base and J by 5 bases, with 5 bases between them. The CDR3 is 12 amino acids. Per the germline V gene, CDR1 is SGHNT and CDR2 is YENEEA. The CDR3 coding sequence is TGTGCCAGCAGCTTAGGGCGGGAGACCCAGTACTTC. Translating gives CASSLGRETQYF.

The V and J genes are TRBV25-1 and TRBJ1-6; D might be TRBD1 (6 bases). The V end lost 5 bases, the J end lost 9 bases, and 17 bases lay between the germline ends. CDR1 and CDR2 from the germline V gene are MGHDK and SYGVNS. This CDR3 contains 15 residues. This CDR3 is CASSTFSGESSPLHF. The CDR3 bases are TGTGCCAGCAGTACATTTTCAGGGGAAAGTTCACCCCTCCACTTT.

Notes on this clone: At one end the junction does not follow the germline gene, possibly because of a read error. CDR3 sequence: CASTLSRAGDTQYF. CDR3 bases: TGTGCCAGCACCTTAAGCAGGGCCGGAGATACGCAGTATTTT. This chain connects TRBV7-8 to TRBJ2-3; weak D call: TRBD1 (5 bases). The CDR3 has 14 residues. In germline, CDR1 is SGHVS, CDR2 FQNEAQ.

This chain links TRBV4-2 with TRBJ1-5, with a possible D match to TRBD1 (6 bases). V was clipped by 0 bases and J by 3 bases, with 24 bases between them. Germline V gene sequence: CDR1 LGHNA, CDR2 YNFKEQ. The CDR3 is 20 residues long. CDR3 nucleotides: TGTGCCAGCAGCCAAGAATTTGTGCTTGTACGACAGGACCACAATCAGCCCCAGCATTTT. This encodes CASSQEFVLVRQDHNQPQHF.

The chain uses TRBV2 and TRBJ1-1; TRBD1 might be the D (6 bases). Germline V CDR1 and CDR2: SNHLY, FYNNEI. The CDR3 has 14 amino acids. V gave up 6 bases and J gave up 2 bases, with 13 bases separating them. For the CDR3, the DNA is TGTGCCAGCAGCGCCAGAGGGGGTAACACTGAAGCTTTCTTT. The encoded protein is CASSARGGNTEAFF.

The chain employs TRBV4-2 and TRBJ1-2; D ambiguous. V lost 0 bases and J lost 9, with 11 bases in between. The CDR3 extends over 13 amino acids. Germline lookup yields CDR1 LGHNA and CDR2 YNFKEQ. CDR3 sequence (DNA): TGTGCCAGCAGCCAAGAGGCAGGAGGTAGCTACACCTTC. Translation gives CASSQEAGGSYTF.

This clone came up a few times. DNA of the CDR3: TGTGCCAGCAGCCCTGAGGGGGCCGCGGAGGGCTACACCTTC. It codes for CASSPEGAAEGYTF. The rearrangement uses TRBV7-3 and TRBJ1-2; 7 bases align to TRBD1. Germline trimming cut 5 bases from V and 8 bases from J; bases unmatched to any gene: 11. The CDR3 contains 14 residues. CDR1 SGHTA and CDR2 FQGTGA come from the germline V gene.

V and J are TRBV28 and TRBJ2-5; perhaps TRBD2 as D (6 bases). This CDR3 comprises 14 residues. CDR1 is MDHEN and CDR2 is SYDVKM in the germline V gene. V was pared by 6 bases and J by 0 bases, with 11 bases between. The CDR3 spells CASRRGLYQETQYF. CDR3 nucleotide sequence: TGTGCCAGCAGGCGGGGTCTGTACCAAGAGACCCAGTACTTC.

This clone showed up just a few times. The chain couples TRBV7-9 to TRBJ1-3, with D maybe TRBD1 (6 bases). Trimming left V 5 bases short and J 0 bases short, with 11 bases between. Per germline, CDR1 SEHNR and CDR2 FQNEAQ (reference sequence). The CDR3 sequence is 15 residues long. The chain's CDR3 is CASSLGQTSGNTIYF. The CDR3 DNA sequence: TGTGCCAGCAGCCTTGGACAGACCTCTGGAAACACCATATATTTT.

The chain links TRBV2 to TRBJ2-7; D is perhaps TRBD2 (6 bases). CDR1 SNHLY and CDR2 FYNNEI come from the germline V gene. The CDR3 sequence is 12 residues long. Between the trimmed V and J ends, which lost 8 bases and 6 bases, there was a span of 14 bases. The CDR3 loop reads CASFGAEGEQYF. DNA for the CDR3: TGTGCCAGCTTTGGTGCGGAGGGCGAGCAGTACTTC.

J is TRBJ1-2 and V is TRBV19; the D gene is possibly TRBD1 (5 bases). This CDR3 has 16 amino acids. V lost 6 bases and J lost 8, with 25 bases in between. CDR1 and CDR2 (germline): LNHDA, SQIVND (reference sequence). CDR3: CASSPPGRLARGGYTF. For the CDR3, the DNA is TGTGCCAGTAGCCCCCCTGGACGGCTGGCAAGGGGAGGCTACACCTTC.

CDR3 in amino acids: CACGTVNNYGYTF. The CDR3 coding sequence is TGTGCCTGCGGGACAGTGAACAACTATGGCTACACCTTC. The rearrangement joins TRBV30 to TRBJ1-2; 7 nucleotides align to TRBD1. CDR1 and CDR2 from the germline V gene are GTSNPN and SVGIG (reference sequence). This CDR3 has 13 amino acids. V lost 6 bases to trimming and J lost 2 bases; unmatched junction nucleotides: 6.

The gene calls are TRBV5-1 and TRBJ2-7; the match to TRBD1 covers 7 bases. Germline V lookup: CDR1 SGHRS, CDR2 YFSETQ. With V trimmed by 4 bases and J by 1 base, 8 bases remained unmatched. This CDR3 region has 15 residues. CDR3 protein: CASSRTGALSYEQYF. DNA of the CDR3: TGCGCCAGCAGCCGAACAGGGGCGTTATCCTACGAGCAGTACTTC.

This clone appeared a few times. The CDR3 here is CASSDRQTQETQYF. CDR3 DNA: TGTGCCAGCAGCGATCGACAGACCCAAGAGACCCAGTACTTC. The chain couples TRBV11-3 to TRBJ2-5; D may be TRBD1 (5 bases). V lost 5 bases and J 1 base, leaving 11 bases between the germline ends. Per the germline V gene, CDR1 is SGHNT and CDR2 is YENEEA. The CDR3 loop spans 14 amino acids.

The chain couples TRBV10-3 to TRBJ1-3; D is uncertain. CDR1 is ENHRY and CDR2 is SYGVKD in the germline V gene. Trimming left V 2 bases short and J 0 bases short, with 8 bases between. This CDR3 has 15 amino acids. The CDR3 is CAISEADYSGNTIYF. The CDR3 bases are TGTGCCATCAGTGAGGCGGATTACTCTGGAAACACCATATATTTT.